This TCR beta chain was recovered during a study of OX40 agonist ivuxolimab in advanced cancers. Assay: immunoSEQ multiplex PCR; the TCRdb copy retains only in-frame clones and omits some. The table has about 130,000 clones, roughly nine tenths seen once. The V gene lost 4 bases and the J gene lost 8 bases, with 15 bases spanning the gap. This CDR3 contains 13 residues. The V gene's germline CDR1 is SGHNT and CDR2 YYREEE (reference sequence). The chain employs TRBV5-4 and TRBJ1-2; D possibly corresponds to TRBD1 (6 bases). Specimen: CD4+ or CD8+ T cells sorted from blood, collected in a trial of the OX40 agonist ivuxolimab. This TCR came from an adult with an advanced solid tumor such as melanoma, head and neck, liver or kidney cancer. CDR3 DNA sequence: TGTGCCAGCAGCCTGGGGGCAGGGCAAGGCTACACCTTC. As protein: CASSLGAGQGYTF.